The TCR beta chain described here comes from a study of T-cell reconstitution after alpha-beta-depleted transplantation in children. General study results and limits: Several hundred graft clones that had expanded were reportedly the source of alpha-beta T cells about two months after transplant. Diversity and T-cell counts at one year after transplant derived mostly from new T cells. Some patients' high day-60 TCRbeta diversity was traced to surviving recipient T cells and thymic progenitors.

Preparation of the TCRbeta library was carried out with unique molecular identifiers. Each CDR3 protein gets one entry after TCRdb re-called the PCR reads with MiXCR. The table has about 870,000 distinct CDR3 sequences, about 16% seen once. This clonotype was seen more than once but under ten times. The antigen is not known. This specimen was PBMCs, mostly from graft donor cells, taken 360 days after TCRalphabeta/CD19-depleted stem cell transplant. This sequence was found in a male patient between 10 and 17 years old who had a stem cell transplant for acute lymphoblastic leukemia, so the T cells may come from the graft donor.

DNA of the CDR3: TGCGCCAGCAGCCAAGAAACGGCGCTGGGTTTAGGGAGCTCCTACAATGAGCAGTTCTTC. Its translation: CASSQETALGLGSSYNEQFF. V usage is TRBV4-1 and J usage is TRBJ2-1; D is possibly TRBD2 (5 bases). Germline CDR1 and CDR2: MGHRA and YSYEKL. This CDR3 contains 20 residues. The V and J ends lost 0 bases and 0 bases respectively, with 21 bases between them.